The clone carrying this T cell receptor (beta chain) was seen a single time. What it recognizes is unknown. This CDR3 is built from 16 residues. The V gene lost 7 bases and the J gene lost 2 bases, with 21 bases spanning the gap. Germline CDR1 and CDR2: SEHNR and FQNEAQ (reference sequence). The sample belongs to a study of T cell responses to AZD1222 COVID-19 vaccine. Whole-study findings and limits: Researchers took repertoire samples only after the peak T cell response had come. It was only 6 or 7 AZD1222 recipients who were seropositive at baseline.

Measured with immunoSEQ multiplex PCR; TCRdb has only the in-frame clones, and not every one. The table includes more than 90,000 clones, 86% detected once. The TCR comes from an adult who received the AZD1222 COVID-19 vaccine. The chain joins TRBV7-9 to TRBJ2-7; D may be TRBD2 (6 bases). Sequences were derived from peripheral blood, sampled 28 days after the second AZD1222 dose. The CDR3 nucleotides are TGTGCCAGCACTTCAAACCGAGGCGGGACGGCCTACGAGCAGTACTTC. It is translated as CASTSNRGGTAYEQYF.